This T cell receptor beta chain was found in a study of CD8 T cells in Susac syndrome. Random-hexamer reverse transcription was applied to about 0.5 to 1 ug RNA. Across 54 Vbeta and 13 Jbeta, immunoSEQ multiplex PCR amplified TCR beta CDR3. TCRdb reprocessed the immunoSEQ multiplex PCR reads with MiXCR, giving one entry per CDR3 protein. The sample lists 210,000 or so distinct CDR3 sequences, 92% occurring once. V was clipped by 7 bases and J by 0 bases; unmatched bases: 16. The CDR3 has 19 residues. The germline V gene has CDR1 SGDLS and CDR2 YYNGEE. CD8+ and CD4+ T cells taken from blood had their TCR beta sequenced. The patients who served as multiple sclerosis controls were treatment-naive and had stable or active relapsing-remitting disease that fulfilled the revised McDonald criteria. Isolation of CD8+ and CD4+ T cells was performed negatively, whereas enrichment of TEMRA cells was done by FACS.

This receptor was identified in a human donor with multiple sclerosis. The chain recombines TRBV9 with TRBJ2-6; 7 nucleotides align to TRBD2. Sequences were obtained from CD8+ T cells from PBMCs. CDR3 bases: TGTGCCAGCCGACGATGGTTAAATCCGGGGGGCTCTGGGGCCAACGTCCTGACTTTC. This encodes CASRRWLNPGGSGANVLTF.